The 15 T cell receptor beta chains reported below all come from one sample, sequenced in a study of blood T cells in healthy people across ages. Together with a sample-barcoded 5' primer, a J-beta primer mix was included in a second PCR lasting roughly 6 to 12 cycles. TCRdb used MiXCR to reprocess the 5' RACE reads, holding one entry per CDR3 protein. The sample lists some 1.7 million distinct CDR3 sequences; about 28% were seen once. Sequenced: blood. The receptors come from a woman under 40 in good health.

CDR3 loop: CASSFGGGADQPQHF. The DNA of the CDR3 is TGTGCCAGCAGCTTTGGAGGAGGGGCGGATCAGCCCCAGCATTTT. V gene TRBV5-4 combines with J gene TRBJ1-5, with D perhaps matching TRBD1 (5 bases). The CDR3 sequence is 15 residues long. The V and J ends lost 2 bases and 5 bases respectively, with 14 bases between them. Per the germline V gene, CDR1 is SGHNT and CDR2 is YYREEE (reference sequence).

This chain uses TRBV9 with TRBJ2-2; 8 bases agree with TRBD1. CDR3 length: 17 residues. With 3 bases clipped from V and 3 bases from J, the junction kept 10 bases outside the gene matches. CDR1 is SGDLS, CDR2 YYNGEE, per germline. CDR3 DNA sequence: TGTGCCAGCAGCGCCGACCCAGGGGGCAGATACACCGGGGAGCTGTTTTTT. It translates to CASSADPGGRYTGELFF.

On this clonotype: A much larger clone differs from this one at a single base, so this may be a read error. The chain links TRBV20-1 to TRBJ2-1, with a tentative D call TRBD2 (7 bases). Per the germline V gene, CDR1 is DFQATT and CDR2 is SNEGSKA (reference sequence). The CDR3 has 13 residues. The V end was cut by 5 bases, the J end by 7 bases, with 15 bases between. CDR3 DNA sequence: TGCAGTGCTGGCGGGGGCAGGGGAAATGAGCAGTTCTTC. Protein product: CSAGGGRGNEQFF.

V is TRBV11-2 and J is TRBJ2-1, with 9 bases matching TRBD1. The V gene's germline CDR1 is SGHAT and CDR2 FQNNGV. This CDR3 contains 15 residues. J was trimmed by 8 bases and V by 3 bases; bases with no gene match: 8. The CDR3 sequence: CASSFAGTGIDEQFF. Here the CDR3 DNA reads TGTGCCAGCAGCTTCGCCGGGACAGGGATCGATGAGCAGTTCTTC. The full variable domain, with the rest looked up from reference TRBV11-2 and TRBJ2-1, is EAGVAQSPRYKIIEKRQSVAFWCNPISGHATLYWYQQILGQGPKLLIQFQNNGVVDDSQLPKDRFSAERLKGVDSTLKIQPAKLEDSAVYLCASSFAGTGIDEQFFGPGTRLTVL.

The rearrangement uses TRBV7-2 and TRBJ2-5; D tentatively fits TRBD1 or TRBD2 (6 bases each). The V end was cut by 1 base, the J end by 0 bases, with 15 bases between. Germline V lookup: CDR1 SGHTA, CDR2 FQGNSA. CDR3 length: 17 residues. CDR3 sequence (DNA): TGTGCCAGCAGCTTAGTAGGAGGGGGAGTGTACCAAGAGACCCAGTACTTC. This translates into CASSLVGGGVYQETQYF. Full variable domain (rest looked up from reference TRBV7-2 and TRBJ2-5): GAGVSQSPSNKVTEKGKDVELRCDPISGHTALYWYRQSLGQGLEFLIYFQGNSAPDKSGLPSDRFSAERTGGSVSTLTIQRTQQEDSAVYLCASSLVGGGVYQETQYFGPGTRLLVL.

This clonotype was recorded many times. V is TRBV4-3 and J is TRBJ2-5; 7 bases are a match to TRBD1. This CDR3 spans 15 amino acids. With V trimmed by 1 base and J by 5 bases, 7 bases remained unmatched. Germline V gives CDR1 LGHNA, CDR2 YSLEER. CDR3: CASSQGGGPFETQYF. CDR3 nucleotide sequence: TGCGCCAGCAGCCAAGGAGGGGGCCCCTTTGAGACCCAGTACTTC.

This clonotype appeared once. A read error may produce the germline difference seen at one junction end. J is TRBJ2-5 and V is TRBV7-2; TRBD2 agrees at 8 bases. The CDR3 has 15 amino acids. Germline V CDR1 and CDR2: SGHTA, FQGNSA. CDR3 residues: CASSPQRGPQETQYF. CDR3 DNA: TGCGCCAGCAGCCCTCAGCGGGGGCCTCAAGAGACCCAGTACTTC.

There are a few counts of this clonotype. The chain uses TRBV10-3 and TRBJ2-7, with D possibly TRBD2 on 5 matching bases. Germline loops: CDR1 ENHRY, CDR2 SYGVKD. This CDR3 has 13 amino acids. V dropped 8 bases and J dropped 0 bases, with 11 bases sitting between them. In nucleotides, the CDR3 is TGTGCCATCCACGGGGATCCCTCCTACGAGCAGTACTTC. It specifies CAIHGDPSYEQYF.

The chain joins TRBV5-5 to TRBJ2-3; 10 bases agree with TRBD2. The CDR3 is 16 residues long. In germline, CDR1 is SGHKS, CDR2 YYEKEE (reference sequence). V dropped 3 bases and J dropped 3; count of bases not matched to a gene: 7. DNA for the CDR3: TGTGCCAGCAGCTCCCAACTAGCGGGGCCGACAGATACGCAGTATTTT. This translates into CASSSQLAGPTDTQYF.

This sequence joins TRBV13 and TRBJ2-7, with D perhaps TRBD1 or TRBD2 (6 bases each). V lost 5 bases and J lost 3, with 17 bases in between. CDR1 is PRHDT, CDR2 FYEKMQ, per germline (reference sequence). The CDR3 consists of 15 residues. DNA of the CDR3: TGTGCCAGCAGCCCGACGGGGGCGGGTATCTACGAGCAGTACTTC. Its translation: CASSPTGAGIYEQYF.

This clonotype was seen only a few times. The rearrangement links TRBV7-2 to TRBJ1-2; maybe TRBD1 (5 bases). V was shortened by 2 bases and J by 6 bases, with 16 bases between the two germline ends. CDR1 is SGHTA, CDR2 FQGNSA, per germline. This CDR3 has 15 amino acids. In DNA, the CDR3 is TGTGCCAGCAGCTTACAGCAGGGATACGGGGATGGCTACACCTTC. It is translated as CASSLQQGYGDGYTF.

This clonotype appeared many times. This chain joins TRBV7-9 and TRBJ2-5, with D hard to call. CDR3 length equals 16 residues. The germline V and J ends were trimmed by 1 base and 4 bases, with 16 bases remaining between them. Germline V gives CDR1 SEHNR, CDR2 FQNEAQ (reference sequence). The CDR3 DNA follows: TGTGCCAGCAGCTTAGAAAGAATGGGCGGTCGAGAGACCCAGTACTTC. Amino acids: CASSLERMGGRETQYF.

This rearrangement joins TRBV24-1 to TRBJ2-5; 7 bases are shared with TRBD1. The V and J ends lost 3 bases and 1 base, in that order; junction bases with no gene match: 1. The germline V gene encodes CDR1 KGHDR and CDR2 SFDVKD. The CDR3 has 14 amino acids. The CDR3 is CATSDGDSQETQYF. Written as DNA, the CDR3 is TGTGCCACCAGTGATGGGGACAGCCAAGAGACCCAGTACTTC.

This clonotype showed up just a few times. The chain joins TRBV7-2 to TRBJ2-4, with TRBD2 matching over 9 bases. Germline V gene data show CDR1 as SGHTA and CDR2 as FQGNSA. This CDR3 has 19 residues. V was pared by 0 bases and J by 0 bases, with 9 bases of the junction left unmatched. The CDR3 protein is CASSLATPSGNVAKNIQYF. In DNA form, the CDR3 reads TGTGCCAGCAGCTTAGCGACACCTAGCGGGAACGTAGCCAAAAACATTCAGTACTTC.

The CDR3 sequence is CASSLASGDRGYEQYF. The CDR3 DNA follows: TGCGCCAGCAGCTTGGCTAGCGGGGATCGAGGCTACGAGCAGTACTTC. V and J are TRBV5-1 and TRBJ2-7; 9 bases agree with TRBD2. This CDR3 is 16 amino acids long. Germline lookup yields CDR1 SGHRS and CDR2 YFSETQ. Unmatched junction bases numbered 7, after V lost 0 bases and J lost 3 bases.